A single TCR beta chain is shown here with its context. What it binds is not known. This specimen belongs to a study of shared clonotypes between healthy human individuals. Germline lookup yields CDR1 MGHDK and CDR2 SYGVNS. The V end lost 3 bases, the J end lost 0 bases, and 9 bases lay between the germline ends. The CDR3 runs to 15 residues. Method: immunoSEQ multiplex PCR; TCRdb's copy keeps in-frame clones and lacks some. The sample carries more than 1,200,000 clones, 98% recorded once. Study results and limitations: Sampling covered nothing but blood. Tissue TCR repertoires likely differ from those found in blood. Some clonotypes were shared by all four sorted-subset donors, while others were not shared. The non-shared ones had lower generation probabilities than the shared ones.

The V call is TRBV25-1, the J call TRBJ2-1; D unclear. This sequence was found in a man aged 30 to 39 in good health. Sequenced input: naive CD4+ T cells sorted from blood. Stated subset: CD45RA+ positively selected. CDR3 loop: CASSDSRFSYNEQFF. The CDR3 region has the DNA TGTGCCAGCAGTGACTCCCGATTCTCCTACAATGAGCAGTTCTTC.